What follows are 24 T cell receptor beta chains derived from one specimen sequenced in a study of cytomegalovirus exposure and HLA in healthy donors. Vbeta (60) and Jbeta (13) primers were used in the PCR. Here immunoSEQ multiplex PCR was the method, and the copy in TCRdb shows in-frame clones only, minus some. This sample has 120,000 or so clones; 65% to 90% occur once, and the top ten carry approximately 2.1%. Sequences were obtained from PBMCs. Receptors originate from a man aged 25 to 45 in good health and CMV-seronegative.

The chain recombines TRBV9 with TRBJ2-5; 9 positions match TRBD1. The ends lost 3 bases at V and 5 bases at J; junction bases unmatched: 5. The V gene's germline CDR1 is SGDLS and CDR2 YYNGEE. The CDR3 spans 14 residues. In DNA, the CDR3 is TGTGCCAGCAGCGGGGACAGGGAAGGGGAGACCCAGTACTTC. Its protein is CASSGDREGETQYF.

This clone has a handful of counts. The chain combines TRBV27 with TRBJ2-5; TRBD2 agrees at 8 bases. Germline V CDR1 and CDR2: MNHEY, SMNVEV (reference sequence). The CDR3 has 17 amino acids. V was clipped by 2 bases and J by 0 bases; unmatched bases: 8. CDR3 coding DNA: TGTGCCAGCAGTTTACGGACGAGCGGGGGCTACCAAGAGACCCAGTACTTC. It translates to CASSLRTSGGYQETQYF.

The rearrangement uses TRBV6-5 and TRBJ1-2; a weak D match, TRBD1 (6 bases). Germline values: CDR1 MNHEY, CDR2 SVGAGI. The CDR3 is 14 amino acids. Trimming cost V 5 bases and J 7 bases, with 17 bases left between them. The CDR3: CASSEQGPPGGYTF. The CDR3 DNA reads as TGTGCCAGCAGTGAGCAGGGGCCCCCGGGTGGCTACACCTTC.

The chain employs TRBV6-1 and TRBJ2-3; 9 bases map to TRBD2. The germline V gene has CDR1 MNHNS and CDR2 SASEGT. The J segment lost 1 base and the V segment lost 8 bases, leaving 1 base of the junction unmatched. This CDR3 has 13 residues. CDR3: CASRTSGTDTQYF. The CDR3 DNA sequence: TGTGCCAGCCGGACTAGCGGCACAGATACGCAGTATTTT.

The chain combines TRBV18 with TRBJ1-5, with D unresolved. Germline CDR1 and CDR2: KGHSH and LQKENI. V was cut by 0 bases and J by 2 bases, with 11 bases left in between. The CDR3 length is 16 residues. The CDR3 sequence: CASSPPGSTRNQPQHF. Here the CDR3 DNA reads TGTGCCAGCTCACCACCGGGCAGCACCCGCAATCAGCCCCAGCATTTT. Full variable domain (outside the CDR3, taken from reference TRBV18 and TRBJ1-5): NAGVMQNPRHLVRRRGQEARLRCSPMKGHSHVYWYRQLPEEGLKFMVYLQKENIIDESGMPKERFSAEFPKEGPSILRIQQVVRGDSAAYFCASSPPGSTRNQPQHFGDGTRLSIL.

V gene TRBV6-5 combines with J gene TRBJ1-1; D may be TRBD1 (5 bases). V lost 2 bases and J 5 bases, leaving 12 bases between the germline ends. Germline loops: CDR1 MNHEY, CDR2 SVGAGI. This CDR3 has 14 amino acids. The CDR3 DNA reads TGTGCCAGCAGTTACCTGGCAGGGCTGACTGAAGCTTTCTTT. Its protein is CASSYLAGLTEAFF.

The V call is TRBV6-5, the J call TRBJ2-1, with D possibly being TRBD1 (5 bases). Germline values: CDR1 MNHEY, CDR2 SVGAGI. This CDR3 comprises 14 residues. With 6 bases removed from V and 0 bases from J, the gap between germline ends came to 9 bases. CDR3 DNA sequence: TGTGCCAGCAGCCTGGGGCTCTCCTACAATGAGCAGTTCTTC. This gives the protein CASSLGLSYNEQFF.

V and J are TRBV10-2 and TRBJ1-1; 10 nucleotides line up with TRBD1. Unmatched junction bases numbered 5, after V lost 4 bases and J lost 6 bases. The CDR3 runs 14 residues. Germline V gene sequence: CDR1 WSHSY, CDR2 SAAADI. The CDR3 DNA reads as TGCGCCAGCAGTGGAGGGACAGGGGATCCTGAAGCTTTCTTT. Translating gives CASSGGTGDPEAFF.

The rearrangement uses TRBV10-1 and TRBJ1-1, with D possibly TRBD1 on 5 matching bases. This CDR3 has 13 residues. Trimming stripped 3 bases from V and 0 bases from J, with 5 bases between. In germline, CDR1 is WNHNN, CDR2 SYGVQD (reference sequence). In nucleotides, the CDR3 is TGCGCCAGCAGTGAACAGGTGAACACTGAAGCTTTCTTT. Protein sequence: CASSEQVNTEAFF.

V gene TRBV7-9 combines with J gene TRBJ2-2; no reliable D call. Deletions cut 10 bases from V and 8 bases from J, with 17 bases between. This CDR3 is 13 amino acids long. Germline V lookup: CDR1 SEHNR, CDR2 FQNEAQ (reference sequence). The CDR3 spells CATATSADGELFF. The CDR3 DNA reads as TGTGCCACCGCGACTTCGGCGGATGGGGAGCTGTTTTTT.

The rearrangement joins TRBV2 to TRBJ2-7, with D maybe TRBD2 (7 bases). Germline-derived CDR1 and CDR2 are SNHLY and FYNNEI. Trimming removed 7 bases at V and 3 bases at J, with 19 bases between. The CDR3 consists of 15 residues. CDR3 loop: CASTESPGGIYEQYF. DNA of the CDR3: TGTGCCAGCACCGAGAGCCCGGGGGGCATCTACGAGCAGTACTTC.

This chain joins TRBV5-1 and TRBJ2-7; TRBD1 matches 7 bases. Germline CDR1 SGHRS, CDR2 YFSETQ. The CDR3 totals 15 residues. V was clipped by 2 bases and J by 0 bases; unmatched bases: 5. CDR3 residues: CASSLTQGTSYEQYF. The CDR3 region has the DNA TGCGCCAGCAGCTTAACACAGGGGACCTCCTACGAGCAGTACTTC.

This clone appeared a single time. The chain links TRBV5-4 to TRBJ2-2; weak D call: TRBD2 (5 bases). V was shortened by 0 bases and J by 5 bases, with 8 bases between the two germline ends. The CDR3 sequence is 14 residues long. Germline CDR1 and CDR2: SGHNT and YYREEE (reference sequence). Here the CDR3 reads CASSLAGGTGELFF. The CDR3 DNA is TGTGCCAGCAGCTTGGCCGGAGGAACCGGGGAGCTGTTTTTT.

This clone has just one count. This chain connects TRBV5-1 to TRBJ2-7; D is unresolved. The V end was cut by 4 bases, the J end by 5 bases, with 19 bases between. The CDR3 runs 15 residues. CDR1 and CDR2 (germline): SGHRS, YFSETQ. The CDR3 is CASSEVSYGSDEQYF. The CDR3 region has the DNA TGCGCCAGCAGCGAGGTATCCTACGGGTCCGACGAGCAGTACTTC.

This clone has more than one count but fewer than ten. The V call is TRBV11-2, the J call TRBJ1-2; 10 bases are shared with TRBD1. From germline, CDR1 is SGHAT and CDR2 FQNNGV. This CDR3 has 15 residues. V gave up 2 bases and J gave up 6 bases; unmatched junction bases: 6. The CDR3 sequence is CASSLTLGQGNGYTF. As DNA, the CDR3 is TGTGCCAGCAGCTTAACTCTGGGACAGGGGAATGGCTACACCTTC.

This clone was seen a single time. The chain employs TRBV11-2 and TRBJ2-7, with TRBD1 matching 7 bases. Per the germline V gene, CDR1 is SGHAT and CDR2 is FQNNGV. CDR3 length: 14 amino acids. V shed 5 bases, J shed 3 bases, and the junction held 7 bases outside the gene matches. CDR3 protein: CASSPLQGSYEQYF. The CDR3 DNA sequence: TGTGCCAGCAGCCCTTTACAGGGGAGCTACGAGCAGTACTTC. The full variable domain, rest sourced from reference TRBV11-2 and TRBJ2-7, is EAGVAQSPRYKIIEKRQSVAFWCNPISGHATLYWYQQILGQGPKLLIQFQNNGVVDDSQLPKDRFSAERLKGVDSTLKIQPAKLEDSAVYLCASSPLQGSYEQYFGPGTRLTVT.

V is TRBV27 and J is TRBJ1-5; 7 bases align to TRBD1. This CDR3 comprises 15 residues. Germline values: CDR1 MNHEY, CDR2 SMNVEV (reference sequence). The V segment lost 3 bases and the J segment 6 bases; nucleotides outside the gene matches: 8. The CDR3, as DNA: TGTGCCAGCAGTTTTGGGCAGGGGGGTAGTCAGCCCCAGCATTTT. Translating it yields CASSFGQGGSQPQHF.

This chain connects TRBV5-1 to TRBJ1-2; unclear D gene. Germline CDR1 and CDR2: SGHRS and YFSETQ. Trimming pared 4 bases from V and 13 bases from J, leaving 26 bases between. The CDR3 is 15 amino acids. CDR3 in DNA: TGCGCCAGCAGCCCCGCGTCTACCGGGTCAGAACGCATCACCTTC. This encodes CASSPASTGSERITF.

The rearrangement links TRBV7-6 to TRBJ1-1; TRBD1 is a possible D gene (6 bases). CDR3 length: 14 amino acids. CDR1 is SGHVS and CDR2 is FNYEAQ in the germline V gene. V was cut by 6 bases and J by 5 bases, with 16 bases left in between. This chain's CDR3 is CASRQRGGRTEAFF. As DNA, the CDR3 is TGTGCCAGCAGGCAAAGGGGGGGGAGGACTGAAGCTTTCTTT.

This rearrangement joins TRBV11-2 to TRBJ1-1, with D maybe TRBD1 (5 bases). The CDR3 is made up of 12 amino acids. The V and J ends lost 5 bases and 4 bases respectively, with 8 bases between them. Per germline, CDR1 SGHAT and CDR2 FQNNGV. CDR3 loop: CASSQGFTEAFF. Here the CDR3 DNA reads TGTGCCAGCAGCCAGGGATTCACTGAAGCTTTCTTT.

The V call is TRBV5-4, the J call TRBJ1-1; 9 positions agree with TRBD1. The germline V gene has CDR1 SGHNT and CDR2 YYREEE (reference sequence). The trim removed 4 bases at V and 5 bases at J, leaving 15 bases unmatched. The CDR3 is 17 residues long. The CDR3 loop is CASSNPGQGPGKTEAFF. The CDR3 region has the DNA TGTGCCAGCAGCAATCCGGGACAGGGCCCGGGTAAGACTGAAGCTTTCTTT.

The chain combines TRBV2 with TRBJ2-5, with a tentative D call TRBD2 (7 bases). From germline, CDR1 is SNHLY and CDR2 FYNNEI. This CDR3 has 15 amino acids. V lost 1 base to trimming and J lost 5 bases, with 14 bases between them. CDR3 amino acids: CASSEVAGALETQYF. The CDR3, as DNA: TGTGCCAGCAGTGAAGTGGCGGGGGCTCTGGAGACCCAGTACTTC.

The rearrangement uses TRBV7-9 and TRBJ2-1; 11 positions agree with TRBD2. This CDR3 comprises 15 residues. Germline-derived CDR1 and CDR2 are SEHNR and FQNEAQ (reference sequence). V shed 0 bases, J shed 6 bases, and the junction held 1 base outside the gene matches. CDR3 region: CASSLATSGVNEQFF. DNA for the CDR3: TGTGCCAGCAGCTTAGCGACTAGCGGGGTCAATGAGCAGTTCTTC.

V and J are TRBV2 and TRBJ1-6; TRBD1 might be the D (5 bases). The CDR3 runs to 14 residues. Germline loops: CDR1 SNHLY, CDR2 FYNNEI. V was shortened by 7 bases and J by 10 bases, with 17 bases between the two germline ends. The CDR3 loop is CASTGALADSPLHF. The CDR3 coding sequence is TGTGCCAGCACTGGGGCCCTGGCGGACTCACCCCTCCACTTT.